This record covers a single T cell receptor beta chain. Its antigen remains unidentified. The PCR used 60 Vbeta and 13 Jbeta primers. The repertoire was sequenced with immunoSEQ multiplex PCR; TCRdb's copy has only in-frame clones and lacks some. Of about 160,000 clones detected, approximately 85% appear once; the ten largest clones hold more than 2%. The germline CDR1 and CDR2 sequences are SGHDT and YYEEEE. V lost 0 bases and J lost 1, with 10 bases in between. This CDR3 comprises 15 residues. These data are taken from a study of cytomegalovirus exposure and HLA in healthy donors. Overall study results and limits: Later genetic work tied a missense DCLRE1C variant to beta-chain V and J trimming.

Sequencing used PBMCs. This receptor was taken from a man between 18 and 35 years old in good health and CMV-seropositive. The rearrangement joins TRBV5-6 to TRBJ1-2; D is possibly TRBD1 (5 bases). The CDR3 DNA reads as TGTGCCAGCAGCTTGGCCCCTGACAGTAACTATGGCTACACCTTC. Its protein is CASSLAPDSNYGYTF.